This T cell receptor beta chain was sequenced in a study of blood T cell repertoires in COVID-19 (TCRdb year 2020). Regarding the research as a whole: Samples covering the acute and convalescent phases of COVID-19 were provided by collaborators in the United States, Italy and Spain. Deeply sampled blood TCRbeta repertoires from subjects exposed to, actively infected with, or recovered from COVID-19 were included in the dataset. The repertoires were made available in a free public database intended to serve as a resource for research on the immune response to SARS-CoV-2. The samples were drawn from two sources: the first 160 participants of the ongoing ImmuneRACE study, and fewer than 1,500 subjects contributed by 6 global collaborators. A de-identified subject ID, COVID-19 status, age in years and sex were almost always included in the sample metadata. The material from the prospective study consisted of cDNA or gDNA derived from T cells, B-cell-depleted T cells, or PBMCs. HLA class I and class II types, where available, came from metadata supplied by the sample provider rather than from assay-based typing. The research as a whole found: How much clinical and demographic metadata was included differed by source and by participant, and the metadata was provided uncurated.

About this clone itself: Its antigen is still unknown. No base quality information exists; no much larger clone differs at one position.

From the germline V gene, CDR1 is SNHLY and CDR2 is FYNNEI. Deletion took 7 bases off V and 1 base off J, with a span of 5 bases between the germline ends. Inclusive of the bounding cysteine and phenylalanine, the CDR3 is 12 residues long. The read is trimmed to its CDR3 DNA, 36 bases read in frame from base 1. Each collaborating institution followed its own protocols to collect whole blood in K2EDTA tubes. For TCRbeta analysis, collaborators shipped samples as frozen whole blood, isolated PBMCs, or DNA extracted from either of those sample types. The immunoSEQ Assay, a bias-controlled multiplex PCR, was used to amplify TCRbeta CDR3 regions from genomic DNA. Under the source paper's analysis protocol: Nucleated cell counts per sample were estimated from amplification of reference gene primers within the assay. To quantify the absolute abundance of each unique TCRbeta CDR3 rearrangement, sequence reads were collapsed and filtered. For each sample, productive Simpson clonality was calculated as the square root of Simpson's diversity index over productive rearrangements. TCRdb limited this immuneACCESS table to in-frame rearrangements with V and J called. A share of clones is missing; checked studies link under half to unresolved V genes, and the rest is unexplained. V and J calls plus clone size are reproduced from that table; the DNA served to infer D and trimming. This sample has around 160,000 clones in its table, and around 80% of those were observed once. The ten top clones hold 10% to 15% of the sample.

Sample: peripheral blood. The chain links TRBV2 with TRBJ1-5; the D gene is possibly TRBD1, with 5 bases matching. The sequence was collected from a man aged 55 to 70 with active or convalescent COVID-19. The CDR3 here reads CASKGSNQPQHF. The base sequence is TGTGCCAGCAAGGGGAGCAATCAGCCCCAGCATTTT.